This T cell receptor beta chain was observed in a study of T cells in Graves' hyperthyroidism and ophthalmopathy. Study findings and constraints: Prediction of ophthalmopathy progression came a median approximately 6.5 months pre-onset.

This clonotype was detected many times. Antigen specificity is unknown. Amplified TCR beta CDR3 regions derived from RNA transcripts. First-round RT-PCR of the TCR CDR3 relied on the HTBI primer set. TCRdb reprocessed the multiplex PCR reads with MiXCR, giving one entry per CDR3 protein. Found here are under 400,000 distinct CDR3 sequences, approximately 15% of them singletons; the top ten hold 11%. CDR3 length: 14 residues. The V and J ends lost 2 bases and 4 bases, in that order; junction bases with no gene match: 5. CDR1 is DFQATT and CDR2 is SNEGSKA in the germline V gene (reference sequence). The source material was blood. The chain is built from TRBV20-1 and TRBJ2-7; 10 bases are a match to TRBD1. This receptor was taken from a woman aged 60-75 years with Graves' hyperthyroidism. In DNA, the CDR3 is TGCAGTGCTAGAAAGGGGGGACAGGGGTACGAGCAGTACTTC. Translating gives CSARKGGQGYEQYF.